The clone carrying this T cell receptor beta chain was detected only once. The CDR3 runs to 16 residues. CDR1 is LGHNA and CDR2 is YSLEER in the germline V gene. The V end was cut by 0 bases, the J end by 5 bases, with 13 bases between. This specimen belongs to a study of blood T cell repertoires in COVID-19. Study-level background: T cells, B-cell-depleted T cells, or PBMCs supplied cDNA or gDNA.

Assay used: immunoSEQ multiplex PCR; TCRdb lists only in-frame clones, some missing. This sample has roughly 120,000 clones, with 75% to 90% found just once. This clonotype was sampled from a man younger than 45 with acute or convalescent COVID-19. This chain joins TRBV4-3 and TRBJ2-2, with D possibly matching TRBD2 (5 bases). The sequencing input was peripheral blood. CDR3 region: CASSQDPGFRTGELFF. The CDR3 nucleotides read TGCGCCAGCAGCCAAGATCCGGGGTTTAGGACCGGGGAGCTGTTTTTT.